The present TCR beta chain was sequenced within a study of identifying expanded T cells in peripheral blood. No infections or other immune events were documented during collection. TCRdb's copy holds only in-frame clones and misses some; the assay was immunoSEQ multiplex PCR. The sample shows 75,000 to 95,000 clones, 85% of them seen only once. The CDR3 has 17 amino acids. CDR1 is LGHNA, CDR2 YSLEER, per germline. Trimming took 0 bases from V and 2 from J, leaving 15 bases between them. On this clone itself: Its specificity is not known.

Study-wide results and caveats: Over two and four weeks, about 15 and 19 clones changed, versus around 1.2 between replicates. Clone count variance between roughly 2-week samples rose with total template count.

The V gene is TRBV4-3, the J gene TRBJ2-3, with D maybe TRBD2 (7 bases). Input material: blood. The source of this sequence is a person aged 18 to 75 in good health. The CDR3 DNA reads as TGCGCCAGCAGCCAAGATCCGACGGGGGGCAACACAGATACGCAGTATTTT. This encodes CASSQDPTGGNTDTQYF.